The 30 T cell receptor beta chains in this list originate from one sample, sequenced in a study of blood T cells in healthy people across ages. A second PCR of roughly 7 to 11 cycles used a sample-barcoded 5' primer and a J-beta primer mix. Using its own MiXCR run on the 5' RACE reads, TCRdb lists one record per CDR3 protein. The data contain about 1.5 million distinct CDR3 sequences, less than 45% of them singletons. Sequencing was carried out using blood. The source of these receptors is a woman younger than 30 in good health.

This clonotype appeared a few times. CDR3 sequence: CASGKGGTEAFF. As DNA, the CDR3 is TGTGCCAGCGGGAAGGGAGGCACTGAAGCTTTCTTT. The gene calls are TRBV2 and TRBJ1-1; D unclear. Trimming took off 8 bases at V and 4 bases at J, with 11 bases between the two ends. This CDR3 is built from 12 residues. In germline, CDR1 is SNHLY, CDR2 FYNNEI.

This clonotype was detected only a few times. The CDR3 loop is CASSRTSGRSEADTQYF. CDR3 bases: TGTGCCAGCAGCAGGACTAGCGGGAGGTCGGAGGCAGATACGCAGTATTTT. The rearrangement links TRBV4-2 to TRBJ2-3, with 14 bases matching TRBD2. In germline, CDR1 is LGHNA, CDR2 YNFKEQ. The CDR3 runs to 17 residues. Losses at the gene ends were 5 bases for V and 4 bases for J; bases not matched to a gene: 8.

V and J are TRBV20-1 and TRBJ1-1; TRBD1 agrees at 10 bases. J lost 11 bases, V lost 7 bases, and 16 bases had no gene match. Germline V CDR1 and CDR2: DFQATT, SNEGSKA (reference sequence). The CDR3 has 14 amino acids. The CDR3 region has the DNA TGCAGTGTCGCGTCCCGGACAGGGGGTTTTGGCGCTTTCTTT. The encoded protein is CSVASRTGGFGAFF.

The J gene is TRBJ2-3, the V gene TRBV20-1; perhaps TRBD1 as D (5 bases). The CDR3 spans 15 residues. Per germline, CDR1 DFQATT and CDR2 SNEGSKA (reference sequence). The V end lost 0 bases, the J end lost 2 bases, and 12 bases lay between the germline ends. CDR3 DNA: TGCAGTGCTAGAGAACGCAGGGCTTTCACAGATACGCAGTATTTT. It specifies CSARERRAFTDTQYF.

A few counts support this clonotype. The rearrangement uses TRBV5-5 and TRBJ2-3; TRBD2 aligns across 8 bases. The germline CDR1 and CDR2 sequences are SGHKS and YYEKEE (reference sequence). This CDR3 has 16 amino acids. Trimming cost V 6 bases and J 5 bases; bases outside gene matches: 14. In DNA, the CDR3 is TGTGCCAGCAAACCGGGACTAGGGCCGGAAGGAGATACGCAGTATTTT. It specifies CASKPGLGPEGDTQYF.

In its sample, this clonotype was seen a few times. V gene TRBV20-1 combines with J gene TRBJ1-2; TRBD1 is a possible D gene (6 bases). Germline CDR1 reads DFQATT; CDR2 reads SNEGSKA (reference sequence). V was pared by 4 bases and J by 3 bases, with 9 bases between. This CDR3 has 12 amino acids. The CDR3 reads CSATRGDYGYTF. As DNA, the CDR3 is TGCAGTGCTACCAGGGGAGACTATGGCTACACCTTC.

The chain links TRBV5-5 to TRBJ2-1, with 9 bases matching TRBD2. Looked up from germline, CDR1 is SGHKS and CDR2 is YYEKEE (reference sequence). V shed 0 bases, J shed 14 bases, and the junction held 9 bases outside the gene matches. This CDR3 comprises 14 residues. Here the CDR3 reads CASSLVVSGGAEFF. In DNA form, the CDR3 reads TGTGCCAGCAGCTTGGTCGTTAGCGGGGGTGCAGAGTTCTTC.

This clonotype was seen a handful of times. The rearrangement joins TRBV5-1 to TRBJ2-7; D remains unclear. The germline V and J ends were trimmed by 8 bases and 2 bases, with 14 bases remaining between them. Germline-derived CDR1 and CDR2 are SGHRS and YFSETQ. CDR3 length: 13 amino acids. For the CDR3, the DNA is TGCGCCAGTAAACAACAAGGTACCTACGAGCAGTACTTC. It is translated as CASKQQGTYEQYF. Full variable domain (missing parts from reference TRBV5-1 and TRBJ2-7): KAGVTQTPRYLIKTRGQQVTLSCSPISGHRSVSWYQQTPGQGLQFLFEYFSETQRNKGNFPGRFSGRQFSNSRSEMNVSTLELGDSALYLCASKQQGTYEQYFGPGTRLTVT.

The chain joins TRBV7-3 to TRBJ2-1; D possibly corresponds to TRBD2 (5 bases). The germline gives CDR1 SGHTA, CDR2 FQGTGA. V was trimmed by 6 bases and J by 0 bases, leaving 12 bases between them. The CDR3 totals 15 residues. The CDR3 region has the DNA TGTGCCAGCAGTCCCGGGATCACCTCCTACAATGAGCAGTTCTTC. This translates into CASSPGITSYNEQFF.

A few counts support this clonotype. The chain uses TRBV27 and TRBJ1-2, with 7 bases lining up with TRBD1. Trimming cost V 2 bases and J 4 bases; bases outside gene matches: 7. Per germline, CDR1 MNHEY and CDR2 SMNVEV (reference sequence). The length of the CDR3 is 15 residues. The CDR3 spells CASSLNGQVTYGYTF. The CDR3 nucleotides read TGTGCCAGCAGTTTAAACGGACAGGTGACCTATGGCTACACCTTC.

This clonotype has a handful of counts. The chain is built from TRBV12-3 or TRBV12-4 and TRBJ2-5, with 10 bases fitting TRBD2. V gave up 1 base and J gave up 5 bases; unmatched junction bases: 10. The CDR3 has 17 amino acids. The CDR3 region has the DNA TGTGCCAGCAGTTTAGTCTCCGGCCTAGCGGGAGTGGAGACCCAGTACTTC. Protein: CASSLVSGLAGVETQYF.

V and J are TRBV28 and TRBJ2-7; D may be TRBD2 (5 bases). The CDR3 has 14 amino acids. The V end lost 8 bases, the J end lost 3 bases, and 17 bases lay between the germline ends. Germline V gives CDR1 MDHEN, CDR2 SYDVKM. CDR3 nucleotides: TGTGCCAGCGGACTCCGGGCCACTCACTACGAGCAGTACTTC. This codes for CASGLRATHYEQYF.

This clonotype has ten or more counts. V is TRBV10-3 and J is TRBJ2-7, with TRBD2 identical over 7 bases. With 8 bases clipped from V and 5 bases from J, the junction kept 0 bases outside the gene matches. CDR3 length: 10 amino acids. Germline lookup yields CDR1 ENHRY and CDR2 SYGVKD. As DNA, the CDR3 is TGTGCCATCGGGACTAACGAGCAGTACTTC. Amino acids: CAIGTNEQYF.

This clonotype was detected a few times. V is TRBV20-1 and J is TRBJ2-5; TRBD2 matches at 14 bases. The V gene end was trimmed by 3 bases and the J gene end by 4 bases; junction bases not matched to a gene: 4. This CDR3 has 15 amino acids. Germline CDR1 DFQATT, CDR2 SNEGSKA (reference sequence). The CDR3 region has the DNA TGCAGTGCTAGTAGACTAGCGGGAGGGTTAGAGACCCAGTACTTC. Protein sequence: CSASRLAGGLETQYF.

Concerning this clonotype itself: A much larger clone lies one base from this, so it may be a read error. V usage is TRBV20-1 and J usage is TRBJ1-5, with D possibly matching TRBD1 (6 bases). This CDR3 contains 15 residues. CDR1 and CDR2 from the germline V gene are DFQATT and SNEGSKA (reference sequence). CDR3 amino acids: CSARESTGSNQPRHF. In DNA form, the CDR3 reads TGCAGTGCTAGAGAAAGTACAGGGTCAAATCAGCCCCGGCATTTT.

The chain combines TRBV27 with TRBJ2-1, with D perhaps matching TRBD1 or TRBD2 (5 bases each). The CDR3 extends over 14 amino acids. CDR1 is MNHEY and CDR2 is SMNVEV in the germline V gene (reference sequence). Trimming pared 5 bases from V and 5 bases from J, leaving 13 bases between. CDR3 nucleotides: TGTGCCAGCAGTCCGAGTGGGGGTAACAATGAGCAGTTCTTC. This encodes CASSPSGGNNEQFF.

The chain combines TRBV20-1 with TRBJ1-2, with D uncertain. V dropped 2 bases and J dropped 6 bases, with 10 bases sitting between them. The germline V gene has CDR1 DFQATT and CDR2 SNEGSKA (reference sequence). The CDR3 is 12 residues long. The CDR3 spells CSARKGPNGYTF. In DNA, the CDR3 is TGCAGTGCTAGAAAAGGACCCAATGGCTACACCTTC.

The chain couples TRBV11-1 to TRBJ2-7, with D unresolved. Trimming pared 6 bases from V and 2 bases from J, leaving 17 bases between. The CDR3 has 15 residues. Per the germline V gene, CDR1 is SGHAT and CDR2 is FQDESV (reference sequence). Here the CDR3 reads CASRSGPLYPYEQYF. The CDR3 nucleotides are TGTGCCAGCAGGTCCGGGCCTCTATATCCCTACGAGCAGTACTTC.

The V and J genes are TRBV7-2 and TRBJ2-4; D ambiguous. Trimming removed 0 bases from V and 0 bases from J, with 6 bases in between. Germline assignment: CDR1 SGHTA and CDR2 FQGNSA. The CDR3 runs to 15 residues. Here the CDR3 DNA reads TGTGCCAGCAGCTTAGCGGCAGTAGCCAAAAACATTCAGTACTTC. This encodes CASSLAAVAKNIQYF.

The chain joins TRBV18 to TRBJ2-5; D is unclear. Germline V lookup: CDR1 KGHSH, CDR2 LQKENI. The CDR3 totals 14 residues. V was clipped by 2 bases and J by 4 bases, with 11 bases between them. As DNA, the CDR3 is TGTGCCAGCTCACCATCGCCTCGGGTAGAGACCCAGTACTTC. Translation: CASSPSPRVETQYF.

V and J are TRBV11-2 and TRBJ2-5; D not resolved. Germline loops: CDR1 SGHAT, CDR2 FQNNGV. CDR3 length equals 15 residues. V shed 4 bases and J shed 2 bases, with 14 bases lying between them. The CDR3 DNA reads as TGTGCCAGCAGCTCCCCCCCGGACCTACAAGAGACCCAGTACTTC. It translates to CASSSPPDLQETQYF. The full variable domain, its missing parts supplied by reference TRBV11-2 and TRBJ2-5, is EAGVAQSPRYKIIEKRQSVAFWCNPISGHATLYWYQQILGQGPKLLIQFQNNGVVDDSQLPKDRFSAERLKGVDSTLKIQPAKLEDSAVYLCASSSPPDLQETQYFGPGTRLLVL.

This clonotype was seen more than once but under ten times. The chain carries TRBV29-1 and TRBJ2-7, with D perhaps matching TRBD1 (6 bases). CDR1 is SQVTM and CDR2 is ANQGSEA in the germline V gene. Trimming shortened V by 5 bases and J by 6 bases, and 14 bases separated the two germline ends. The CDR3 extends over 12 amino acids. CDR3 coding DNA: TGCAGCGTTCCAGGGGCACTTGGCGAGCAGTACTTC. This encodes CSVPGALGEQYF.

This CDR3 reads CASTFDPSYNEQYF. In nucleotides, the CDR3 is TGTGCCAGCACCTTCGACCCATCCTACAATGAGCAGTACTTC. This chain connects TRBV9 to TRBJ2-1; D gene unclear. The J call is uncertain, as TRBJ2-7 better fits the DNA end. Germline CDR1 reads SGDLS; CDR2 reads YYNGEE. The CDR3 runs 14 residues.

The rearrangement joins TRBV3-1 to TRBJ1-2; TRBD1 is a possible D gene (5 bases). Germline values: CDR1 LGHDT, CDR2 YNNKEL (reference sequence). With 7 bases removed from V and 8 bases from J, the gap between germline ends came to 17 bases. CDR3 length: 13 amino acids. The CDR3 is CASTTTGVRGYTF. CDR3 DNA sequence: TGTGCCAGCACCACTACGGGGGTTCGCGGCTACACCTTC.

In this sample, this clonotype turned up a few times. V is TRBV14 and J is TRBJ1-1; D remains ambiguous. The CDR3 is 19 residues long. Germline CDR1 reads SGHDN; CDR2 reads FVKESK. Trimming stripped 4 bases from V and 4 bases from J, with 28 bases between. The CDR3 DNA follows: TGTGCCAGCAGCCTTACTACTACCTTGGCAGCCTTTGTGGGCACTGAAGCTTTCTTT. It codes for CASSLTTTLAAFVGTEAFF.

This clonotype was observed many times. This chain uses TRBV20-1 with TRBJ2-7; no definite D call. Germline V gene sequence: CDR1 DFQATT, CDR2 SNEGSKA (reference sequence). CDR3 length equals 12 residues. Between the trimmed V and J ends, which lost 0 bases and 7 bases, there was a span of 10 bases. This CDR3 is CSARDVSREQYF. In nucleotides, the CDR3 is TGCAGTGCTAGAGACGTGAGTCGGGAGCAGTACTTC.

This clonotype was detected only a few times. The V call is TRBV27, the J call TRBJ2-5; TRBD2 aligns across 7 bases. J was trimmed by 5 bases and V by 1 base; bases with no gene match: 4. This CDR3 region has 14 residues. Looked up from germline, CDR1 is MNHEY and CDR2 is SMNVEV (reference sequence). CDR3 DNA sequence: TGTGCCAGCAGTTTATACGGACTAGAGGAGACCCAGTACTTC. Translated, it gives CASSLYGLEETQYF.

In its sample, this clonotype was seen a few times. The rearrangement links TRBV29-1 to TRBJ2-1, with 9 bases that match TRBD2. The J call could be wrong; TRBJ2-7 is a better fit for the DNA end. Germline-derived CDR1 and CDR2 are SQVTM and ANQGSEA. The CDR3 has 17 residues. CDR3: CSVDGVAGVRSYNEQYF. The CDR3 DNA is TGCAGCGTTGATGGGGTAGCGGGAGTTCGGTCCTACAATGAGCAGTACTTC.

The V call is TRBV9, the J call TRBJ1-4, with D uncertain. This CDR3 has 14 amino acids. Germline-derived CDR1 and CDR2 are SGDLS and YYNGEE. Trimming took off 3 bases at V and 4 bases at J, with 10 bases between the two ends. This CDR3 reads CASSAGTNNEKLFF. CDR3 nucleotides: TGTGCCAGCAGCGCCGGAACCAATAATGAAAAACTGTTTTTT.

This chain uses TRBV7-9 with TRBJ2-4; 12 positions agree with TRBD2. The CDR3 is 16 residues long. After removal of 5 bases from V and 6 bases from J, the junction contained 8 bases not matched to a gene. Germline CDR1 and CDR2: SEHNR and FQNEAQ (reference sequence). The CDR3 DNA reads as TGTGCCAGCAGCCTACGGGGGGGACTAGCGGGAAACATTCAGTACTTC. Protein: CASSLRGGLAGNIQYF.